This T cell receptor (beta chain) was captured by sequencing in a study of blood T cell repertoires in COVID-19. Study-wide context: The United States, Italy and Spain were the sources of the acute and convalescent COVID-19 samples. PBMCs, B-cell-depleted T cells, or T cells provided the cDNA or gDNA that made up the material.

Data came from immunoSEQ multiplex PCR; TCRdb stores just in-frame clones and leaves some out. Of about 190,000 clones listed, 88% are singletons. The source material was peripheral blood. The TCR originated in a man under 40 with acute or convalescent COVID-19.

The CDR3 DNA sequence: TGTGCCAGCAGCTTTCTCTTGCAGGATCCCCCAACGGAGACCCAGTACTTC. This sequence encodes CASSFLLQDPPTETQYF. The chain combines TRBV7-9 with TRBJ2-5; D unclear. With 3 bases removed from V and 5 bases from J, the gap between germline ends came to 22 bases. Germline V gene sequence: CDR1 SEHNR, CDR2 FQNEAQ (reference sequence). The CDR3 length is 17 residues.